One and the same sample provided the 31 T cell receptor beta chains below, sequenced in a study of blood T cell repertoires in COVID-19. Method: immunoSEQ multiplex PCR; TCRdb's copy keeps in-frame clones and lacks some. The data hold some 150,000 clones, with 70% to 90% observed a single time. Material for sequencing was peripheral blood. Every receptor here comes from a woman aged 80 or over with acute or convalescent COVID-19.

The gene calls are TRBV15 and TRBJ1-2; possibly TRBD1 for D (5 bases). CDR1 is LNHNV and CDR2 is YYDKDF in the germline V gene (reference sequence). There are 12 residues in the CDR3. The V end lost 6 bases, the J end lost 2 bases, and 7 bases lay between the germline ends. CDR3 residues: CATRTGNYGYTF. The CDR3 DNA is TGTGCCACCAGAACAGGAAACTATGGCTACACCTTC.

J is TRBJ1-4 and V is TRBV4-2; 8 bases match TRBD1. This CDR3 has 16 residues. From germline, CDR1 is LGHNA and CDR2 YNFKEQ. After removal of 0 bases from V and 7 bases from J, the junction contained 7 bases not matched to a gene. The CDR3, as DNA: TGTGCCAGCAGCCAAGACCCTGACAGGGGCGGTGAAAAACTGTTTTTT. This codes for CASSQDPDRGGEKLFF.

The V call is TRBV12-5, the J call TRBJ2-1, with 13 bases fitting TRBD2. The V and J ends lost 5 bases and 6 bases, in that order; junction bases with no gene match: 4. The CDR3 is made up of 15 amino acids. Germline V CDR1 and CDR2: LGHNT, FRNRAP. CDR3 nucleotide sequence: TGTGCTAGTGGTGGACTAGCGGGGGCGCCCAATGAGCAGTTCTTC. Amino acid sequence: CASGGLAGAPNEQFF. Looking up the rest from reference TRBV12-5 and TRBJ2-1 gives the full variable domain: DARVTQTPRHKVTEMGQEVTMRCQPILGHNTVFWYRQTMMQGLELLAYFRNRAPLDDSGMPKDRFSAEMPDATLATLKIQPSEPRDSAVYFCASGGLAGAPNEQFFGPGTRLTVL.

This rearrangement joins TRBV6-2 or TRBV6-3 to TRBJ2-7, with TRBD1 identical over 7 bases. The ends lost 5 bases at V and 3 bases at J; junction bases unmatched: 16. This CDR3 spans 17 amino acids. Germline V lookup: CDR1 MNHEY, CDR2 SVGEGT. This CDR3 is CASSPDRARVWSYEQYF. The CDR3 nucleotides are TGTGCCAGCAGTCCAGACAGGGCTCGGGTCTGGAGCTACGAGCAGTACTTC.

The chain joins TRBV29-1 to TRBJ1-4; D possibly corresponds to TRBD1 (6 bases). Trimming took 0 bases from V and 8 from J, leaving 13 bases between them. The CDR3 has 14 amino acids. Germline V gives CDR1 SQVTM, CDR2 ANQGSEA. The CDR3 DNA reads TGCAGCGTTGAAGAGGGCAGGGGAGGGGAAAAACTGTTTTTT. This gives the protein CSVEEGRGGEKLFF. The variable domain in full, with the rest retrieved from reference TRBV29-1 and TRBJ1-4, is SAVISQKPSRDICQRGTSLTIQCQVDSQVTMMFWYRQQPGQSLTLIATANQGSEATYESGFVIDKFPISRPNLTFSTLTVSNMSPEDSSIYLCSVEEGRGGEKLFFGSGTQLSVL.

This clone was detected only once. The chain combines TRBV30 with TRBJ1-5; TRBD1 aligns across 9 bases. CDR1 and CDR2 (germline): GTSNPN, SVGIG (reference sequence). The J segment lost 12 bases and the V segment lost 0 bases, leaving 9 bases of the junction unmatched. The length of the CDR3 is 14 residues. The CDR3: CAWSVRGQGELQHF. The CDR3 DNA sequence: TGTGCCTGGAGTGTTAGGGGACAGGGCGAGCTCCAGCATTTT.

V gene TRBV30 combines with J gene TRBJ1-1; the D gene is possibly TRBD1 (6 bases). The CDR3 contains 13 residues. Trimming left V 2 bases short and J 5 bases short, with 12 bases between. Germline V gene lookup returns CDR1 GTSNPN and CDR2 SVGIG (reference sequence). CDR3 DNA: TGTGCCTGGAGTTTGACAGGTTTAACTGAAGCTTTCTTT. It translates to CAWSLTGLTEAFF.

The V call is TRBV2, the J call TRBJ2-5, with unresolved D. V gave up 7 bases and J gave up 9 bases, with 18 bases separating them. CDR3 length: 13 amino acids. The germline gives CDR1 SNHLY, CDR2 FYNNEI. The CDR3 bases are TGTGCCAGCAACTCTGGTTTGTCTGTGGCCCAGTACTTC. Its translation is CASNSGLSVAQYF.

In DNA, the CDR3 is TGTGCCAGTAGTCTTCCAGGGATCCCTAACTATGGCTACACCTTC. It specifies CASSLPGIPNYGYTF. The chain links TRBV19 to TRBJ1-2; D perhaps matches TRBD1 (5 bases). The germline V gene encodes CDR1 LNHDA and CDR2 SQIVND (reference sequence). This CDR3 spans 15 amino acids. V was shortened by 5 bases and J by 0 bases, with 13 bases between the two germline ends.

The chain uses TRBV2 and TRBJ2-1, with TRBD2 identical over 10 bases. The CDR3 sequence is 14 residues long. J lost 7 bases, V lost 8 bases, and 8 bases had no gene match. Germline values: CDR1 SNHLY, CDR2 FYNNEI. In nucleotides, the CDR3 is TGTGCCAGCCCCCAGCGGGGGGGCCAGAATGAGCAGTTCTTC. Translated, it gives CASPQRGGQNEQFF.

J is TRBJ1-5 and V is TRBV11-2; no clear D. Germline CDR1 reads SGHAT; CDR2 reads FQNNGV. V gave up 3 bases and J gave up 4 bases, with 7 bases separating them. The CDR3 is made up of 13 amino acids. The CDR3 loop reads CASSFVANQPQHF. The CDR3 DNA reads TGTGCCAGCAGCTTCGTAGCTAATCAGCCCCAGCATTTT.

The chain links TRBV19 to TRBJ1-3; D perhaps matches TRBD1 (5 bases). The length of the CDR3 is 14 residues. V lost 7 bases, J lost 7 bases, and 17 bases lay in between. Germline V gene sequence: CDR1 LNHDA, CDR2 SQIVND (reference sequence). The CDR3 DNA reads as TGTGCCAGTACTACCTTCCGACAGACTAACACCATATATTTT. Translation: CASTTFRQTNTIYF.

V usage is TRBV20-1 and J usage is TRBJ1-1; D is unresolved. The CDR3 extends over 10 amino acids. In germline, CDR1 is DFQATT, CDR2 SNEGSKA (reference sequence). Trimming pared 0 bases from V and 11 bases from J, leaving 7 bases between. The CDR3 here is CSAREGEAFF. CDR3 bases: TGCAGTGCTAGAGAGGGAGAGGCTTTCTTT.

V usage is TRBV12-3 or TRBV12-4 and J usage is TRBJ1-2, with a weak D call TRBD1 (5 bases). Deletions cut 1 base from V and 8 bases from J, with 11 bases between. CDR3 length: 13 residues. The CDR3 nucleotides read TGTGCCAGCAGTTTAGGCCCGCAGGGCGGCTACACCTTC. Translated, it gives CASSLGPQGGYTF.

The CDR3 is CASSYKRQGGYGYTF. The CDR3 DNA is TGTGCCAGCAGTTACAAGAGACAGGGAGGCTATGGCTACACCTTC. The chain joins TRBV6-5 to TRBJ1-2; TRBD1 agrees at 7 bases. Germline V CDR1 and CDR2: MNHEY, SVGAGI. J gave up 4 bases and V 2 bases, and 7 bases lay outside the gene matches. The CDR3 extends over 15 amino acids.

This sequence joins TRBV19 and TRBJ1-2; 8 bases agree with TRBD1. The CDR3 is 14 amino acids. Losses at the gene ends were 5 bases for V and 3 bases for J; bases not matched to a gene: 5. Germline values: CDR1 LNHDA, CDR2 SQIVND (reference sequence). The CDR3 sequence: CASSPRTGYYGYTF. The CDR3 nucleotides are TGTGCCAGTAGTCCGCGGACAGGGTACTATGGCTACACCTTC.

The chain joins TRBV23-1 to TRBJ1-1; TRBD1 agrees at 9 bases. TRBV23-1 is an open reading frame whose function is uncertain. The CDR3 extends over 15 amino acids. V was clipped by 1 base and J by 3 bases; unmatched bases: 3. CDR3 in DNA: TGCGCCAGCAGTCAATGGGACAGGGAGGACACTGAAGCTTTCTTT. Encoded protein: CASSQWDREDTEAFF.

A single count supports this clone. The rearrangement links TRBV5-8 to TRBJ1-2; D might be TRBD1 (6 bases). The CDR3 sequence is 13 residues long. V was cut by 3 bases and J by 7 bases, with 13 bases left in between. CDR1 and CDR2 (germline): SGHTS, YDEGEE. The DNA of the CDR3 is TGTGCCAGCAGCTCCCTCAGGGGAACTGGCTACACCTTC. Amino acid sequence: CASSSLRGTGYTF.

This clone was recorded once. The rearrangement links TRBV9 to TRBJ2-5; TRBD2 matches at 12 bases. This CDR3 is 15 amino acids long. J lost 3 bases, V lost 3 bases, and 3 bases had no gene match. The germline gives CDR1 SGDLS, CDR2 YYNGEE. In DNA form, the CDR3 reads TGTGCCAGCAGCGCTCGACTAGCGGGGGAAGAGACCCAGTACTTC. The encoded protein is CASSARLAGEETQYF.

The rearrangement links TRBV10-3 to TRBJ1-1; TRBD1 matches 12 bases. The length of the CDR3 is 15 residues. V lost 9 bases and J lost 3; bases outside the gene matches: 8. CDR1 is ENHRY, CDR2 SYGVKD, per germline. The CDR3 DNA is TGTGCCATTGGGACAGGGGGCGGCTGGTACACTGAAGCTTTCTTT. Protein sequence: CAIGTGGGWYTEAFF.

The chain couples TRBV7-2 to TRBJ2-1, with TRBD2 identical over 7 bases. V trimming: 4 bases; J trimming: 0 bases; junction bases outside the gene matches: 6. The germline gives CDR1 SGHTA, CDR2 FQGNSA. This CDR3 contains 16 residues. CDR3 sequence: CASSSQAGSSYNEQFF. In DNA, the CDR3 is TGTGCCAGCAGCTCCCAAGCGGGGAGCTCCTACAATGAGCAGTTCTTC.

The chain employs TRBV5-1 and TRBJ2-2, with TRBD2 identical over 8 bases. The V and J ends lost 4 bases and 4 bases, in that order; junction bases with no gene match: 9. The germline V gene has CDR1 SGHRS and CDR2 YFSETQ. The CDR3 spans 16 residues. The chain's CDR3 is CASSPPGRGGTGELFF. The CDR3 coding sequence is TGCGCCAGCAGCCCACCCGGGAGGGGCGGCACCGGGGAGCTGTTTTTT.

Comment on this clone: Germline is not matched at one junction end, which may reflect a read error. The rearrangement joins TRBV3-1 (or the pseudogene TRBV3-2) to TRBJ2-1; tentatively, D is TRBD2 (5 bases). Germline V gene sequence: CDR1 LGHDT, CDR2 YNNKEL (reference sequence). The CDR3 is 14 amino acids. The CDR3 coding sequence is TGTGCCAGCAGTCAAGACTTTAGAGGGAATGAGCAGTTCTTC. Residues: CASSQDFRGNEQFF.

This clone was seen once. The sample holds other DNA sequences that translate to the same CDR3. V and J are TRBV5-1 and TRBJ1-2; the match to TRBD1 covers 7 bases. Germline trimming cut 4 bases from V and 3 bases from J; bases unmatched to any gene: 3. Germline values: CDR1 SGHRS, CDR2 YFSETQ. CDR3 size: 13 residues. CDR3 sequence reads: CASSLGQDYGYTF. CDR3 sequence (DNA): TGCGCCAGCAGCCTCGGACAGGACTATGGCTACACCTTC.

This clone was recorded only once. The chain is built from TRBV5-1 and TRBJ1-3, with unresolved D. Germline V gene sequence: CDR1 SGHRS, CDR2 YFSETQ. Trimming cost V 0 bases and J 3 bases, with 10 bases left between them. This CDR3 has 15 amino acids. In nucleotides, the CDR3 is TGCGCCAGCAGCTTGGCCATGGGAGGTGGAAACACCATATATTTT. Its translation is CASSLAMGGGNTIYF.

The V call is TRBV4-1, the J call TRBJ2-1; 7 positions agree with TRBD2. Losses at the gene ends were 4 bases for V and 4 bases for J; bases not matched to a gene: 13. This CDR3 has 17 residues. Germline CDR1 and CDR2: MGHRA and YSYEKL. The CDR3, as DNA: TGCGCCAGCAGCCGAACTCGTAGCGGGTTGGTATACAATGAGCAGTTCTTC. Protein: CASSRTRSGLVYNEQFF.

This clone was counted a single time. V is TRBV6-5 and J is TRBJ1-2, with TRBD1 identical over 9 bases. This CDR3 contains 14 residues. CDR1 and CDR2 (germline): MNHEY, SVGAGI. V lost 2 bases, J lost 7 bases, and 5 bases stayed unmatched. CDR3 protein: CASSYGTGKSGYTF. The CDR3 nucleotides are TGTGCCAGCAGTTACGGGACAGGGAAGAGTGGCTACACCTTC.

This clone was seen only once. This sequence joins TRBV5-1 and TRBJ2-2, with 12 bases matching TRBD1. After removal of 4 bases from V and 7 bases from J, the junction contained 8 bases not matched to a gene. This CDR3 has 16 residues. Germline V gives CDR1 SGHRS, CDR2 YFSETQ. The CDR3 nucleotides read TGCGCCAGCAGCCTGGGACAGGGGGCGATGAACGGGGAGCTGTTTTTT. It yields the protein CASSLGQGAMNGELFF. The variable domain in full, with the rest retrieved from reference TRBV5-1 and TRBJ2-2, is KAGVTQTPRYLIKTRGQQVTLSCSPISGHRSVSWYQQTPGQGLQFLFEYFSETQRNKGNFPGRFSGRQFSNSRSEMNVSTLELGDSALYLCASSLGQGAMNGELFFGEGSRLTVL.

V is TRBV3-1 (or the pseudogene TRBV3-2) and J is TRBJ1-5, with a possible D match to TRBD1 (5 bases). V lost 6 bases, J lost 11 bases, and 20 bases lay in between. Germline CDR1 is LGHDT and CDR2 is YNNKEL (reference sequence). This CDR3 has 14 residues. The CDR3 coding sequence is TGTGCCAGCAGTCGAGGACACGTTTTTGGGGCCCAGCATTTT. Translated: CASSRGHVFGAQHF.

This clone was picked up a small number of times. V and J are TRBV5-1 and TRBJ2-5, with D perhaps TRBD1 (5 bases). Per the germline V gene, CDR1 is SGHRS and CDR2 is YFSETQ. The CDR3 has 14 residues. V gave up 0 bases and J gave up 4 bases, with 10 bases separating them. This CDR3 is CASSLGRGTETQYF. For the CDR3, the DNA is TGCGCCAGCAGCTTGGGTAGGGGAACAGAGACCCAGTACTTC.

The rearrangement uses TRBV10-3 and TRBJ1-1; D is possibly TRBD1 (5 bases). Germline V gene data show CDR1 as ENHRY and CDR2 as SYGVKD. Trimming cost V 10 bases and J 5 bases, with 17 bases left between them. The CDR3 covers 13 residues. In DNA, the CDR3 is TGTGCCAGCCGGGCCAGGGAACGGACTGAAGCTTTCTTT. Encoded protein: CASRARERTEAFF.